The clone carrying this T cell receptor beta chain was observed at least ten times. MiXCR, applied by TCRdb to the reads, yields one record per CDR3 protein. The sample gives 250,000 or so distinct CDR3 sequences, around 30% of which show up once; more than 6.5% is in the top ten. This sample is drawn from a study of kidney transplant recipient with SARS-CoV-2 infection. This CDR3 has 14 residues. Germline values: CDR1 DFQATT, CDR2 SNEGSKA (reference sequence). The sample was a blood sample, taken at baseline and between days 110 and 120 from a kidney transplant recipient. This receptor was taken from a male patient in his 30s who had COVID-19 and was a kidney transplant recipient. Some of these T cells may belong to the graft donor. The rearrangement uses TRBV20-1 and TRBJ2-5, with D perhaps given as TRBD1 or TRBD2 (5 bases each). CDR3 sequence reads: CRVPYGGVEETQYF. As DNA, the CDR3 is TGCAGGGTACCCTATGGGGGAGTGGAAGAGACCCAGTACTTC.